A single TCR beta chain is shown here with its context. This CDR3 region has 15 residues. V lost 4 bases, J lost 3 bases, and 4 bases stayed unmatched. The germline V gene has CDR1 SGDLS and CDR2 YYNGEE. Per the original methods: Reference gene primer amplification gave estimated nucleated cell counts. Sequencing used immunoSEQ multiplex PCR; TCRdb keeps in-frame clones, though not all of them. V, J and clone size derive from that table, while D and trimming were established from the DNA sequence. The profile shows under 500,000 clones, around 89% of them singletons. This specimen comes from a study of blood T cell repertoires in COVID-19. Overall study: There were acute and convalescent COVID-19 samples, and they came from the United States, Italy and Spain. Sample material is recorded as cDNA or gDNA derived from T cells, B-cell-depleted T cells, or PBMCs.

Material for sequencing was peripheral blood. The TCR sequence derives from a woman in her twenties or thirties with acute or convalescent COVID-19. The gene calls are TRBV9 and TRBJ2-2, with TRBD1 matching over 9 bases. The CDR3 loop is CASSLRDRDTGELFF. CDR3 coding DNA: TGTGCCAGCAGCTTACGGGACAGGGACACCGGGGAGCTGTTTTTT. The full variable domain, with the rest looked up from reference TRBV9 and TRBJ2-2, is DSGVTQTPKHLITATGQRVTLRCSPRSGDLSVYWYQQSLDQGLQFLIQYYNGEERAKGNILERFSAQQFPDLHSELNLSSLELGDSALYFCASSLRDRDTGELFFGEGSRLTVL.